Below are 23 T cell receptor beta chains sequenced from a single sample in a study of T cell clonotyping in hematopoietic cell transplantation. Time point noted: recipient sample about 28 days before transplant, after cytoreduction. Here immunoSEQ multiplex PCR was the method, and the copy in TCRdb shows in-frame clones only, minus some. The sample shows around 10,000 clones, 92% of them seen only once. The source material was peripheral blood mononuclear cells, sampled before stem cell transplant. The receptors shown here come from a woman aged 40 to 49 with acute myeloid leukemia. Some clones in this sample may be carry-over from other donors' samples.

This chain uses TRBV30 with TRBJ2-2, with a possible D match to TRBD2 (5 bases). The V gene's germline CDR1 is GTSNPN and CDR2 SVGIG (reference sequence). Trimming left V 1 base short and J 7 bases short, with 10 bases between. This CDR3 comprises 13 residues. Written as DNA, the CDR3 is TGTGCCTGGAGTGACGACTATTTCGGGGAGCTGTTTTTT. Translated, it gives CAWSDDYFGELFF.

This chain uses TRBV4-1 with TRBJ2-3; 7 nucleotides align to TRBD1. After removal of 2 bases from V and 2 bases from J, the junction contained 13 bases not matched to a gene. CDR1 is MGHRA and CDR2 is YSYEKL in the germline V gene. The CDR3 length is 18 residues. The CDR3 DNA reads TGCGCCAGCAGCCAAATCCGCGCCCGGACAGGATCCACAGATACGCAGTATTTT. It encodes CASSQIRARTGSTDTQYF.

The chain combines TRBV19 with TRBJ2-2, with a tentative D call TRBD1 (6 bases). Per the germline V gene, CDR1 is LNHDA and CDR2 is SQIVND (reference sequence). The CDR3 runs 14 residues. V was trimmed by 6 bases and J by 2 bases, leaving 10 bases between them. The chain's CDR3 is CASRVRGNTGELFF. The DNA of the CDR3 is TGTGCCAGTAGGGTCAGGGGAAACACCGGGGAGCTGTTTTTT.

The chain joins TRBV11-3 to TRBJ2-7; the D is unclear. The CDR3 runs to 16 residues. V gave up 4 bases and J gave up 2 bases, with 18 bases separating them. CDR1 is SGHNT, CDR2 YENEEA, per germline. The CDR3 sequence: CASSSRLVVGTYEQYF. The CDR3 DNA sequence: TGTGCCAGCAGCTCACGCTTGGTTGTTGGGACCTACGAGCAGTACTTC.

With regard to this clone: Germline and junction disagree at one end, which may indicate a read error. The chain combines TRBV19 with TRBJ1-5; 12 nucleotides agree with TRBD1. CDR1 is LNHDA, CDR2 SQIVND, per germline (reference sequence). This CDR3 is 16 amino acids long. Written as DNA, the CDR3 is TGTGCCAGTAGGATAGGGACAGGGGGCAGCAATCAGCCCCAGCATTTT. Translated, it gives CASRIGTGGSNQPQHF.

Here the CDR3 reads CASSKTKRGSTDTQYF. The CDR3 DNA follows: TGTGCCAGCAGCAAGACGAAGCGGGGCAGCACAGATACGCAGTATTTT. V is TRBV11-3 and J is TRBJ2-3, with 7 bases aligning to TRBD2. V shed 5 bases and J 0 bases; nucleotides not matched to a gene: 8. Germline V gene sequence: CDR1 SGHNT, CDR2 YENEEA. The CDR3 is 16 amino acids. The full variable domain, completed using reference TRBV11-3 and TRBJ2-3, is EAGVVQSPRYKIIEKKQPVAFWCNPISGHNTLYWYLQNLGQGPELLIRYENEEAVDDSQLPKDRFSAERLKGVDSTLKIQPAELGDSAVYLCASSKTKRGSTDTQYFGPGTRLTVL.

V usage is TRBV25-1 and J usage is TRBJ1-1, with TRBD1 matching over 9 bases. V gave up 3 bases and J gave up 9 bases; unmatched junction bases: 2. CDR1 is MGHDK and CDR2 is SYGVNS in the germline V gene. The CDR3 length is 12 residues. CDR3 residues: CASSEGTGQAFF. Here the CDR3 DNA reads TGTGCCAGCAGTGAGGGGACAGGGCAAGCTTTCTTT.

The chain employs TRBV19 and TRBJ1-3, with a tentative D call TRBD1 (6 bases). The CDR3 has 15 residues. The germline V gene has CDR1 LNHDA and CDR2 SQIVND (reference sequence). The V end lost 3 bases, the J end lost 2 bases, and 11 bases lay between the germline ends. The CDR3, as DNA: TGTGCCAGTAGTATGAGCGGGGGCACTGGAAACACCATATATTTT. As protein: CASSMSGGTGNTIYF. The full variable domain, rest sourced from reference TRBV19 and TRBJ1-3, is DGGITQSPKYLFRKEGQNVTLSCEQNLNHDAMYWYRQDPGQGLRLIYYSQIVNDFQKGDIAEGYSVSREKKESFPLTVTSAQKNPTAFYLCASSMSGGTGNTIYFGEGSWLTVV.

This chain uses TRBV4-1 with TRBJ1-2; D is uncertain. Per germline, CDR1 MGHRA and CDR2 YSYEKL. The CDR3 contains 14 residues. With 0 bases removed from V and 3 bases from J, the gap between germline ends came to 8 bases. The CDR3 region has the DNA TGCGCCAGCAGCCAAGATCGGTGGGACTATGGCTACACCTTC. Translating it yields CASSQDRWDYGYTF.

This clone was counted a single time. V usage is TRBV5-6 and J usage is TRBJ1-1; D remains unclear. Per germline, CDR1 SGHDT and CDR2 YYEEEE. The CDR3 spans 15 residues. V was trimmed by 0 bases and J by 4 bases, leaving 13 bases between them. The CDR3 protein is CASSLVLGVSTEAFF. The CDR3 nucleotides read TGTGCCAGCAGCTTGGTTCTGGGAGTGAGCACTGAAGCTTTCTTT.

The sample holds one count of this clone. This chain connects TRBV27 to TRBJ2-3; possibly TRBD1 or TRBD2 for D (7 bases each). CDR3 length: 17 residues. Between the trimmed V and J ends, which lost 2 bases and 5 bases, there was a span of 20 bases. Germline-derived CDR1 and CDR2 are MNHEY and SMNVEV (reference sequence). CDR3 region: CASSLGLVRGGEDTQYF. The CDR3 nucleotides are TGTGCCAGCAGTTTAGGTCTGGTCAGGGGGGGGGAAGATACGCAGTATTTT.

This clone was seen once. The chain uses TRBV27 and TRBJ1-5; D possibly corresponds to TRBD1 (5 bases). V lost 5 bases and J 1 base, leaving 9 bases between the germline ends. The CDR3 consists of 14 residues. In germline, CDR1 is MNHEY, CDR2 SMNVEV (reference sequence). The CDR3: CASSTQGSNQPQHF. The CDR3 DNA follows: TGTGCCAGCAGTACCCAGGGAAGCAATCAGCCCCAGCATTTT.

Notes on this clone: The junction departs from the called germline gene at one end, perhaps through a read error. The CDR3 nucleotides are TGTGCCAGCAGCTCTGGAGCGGGAGTCACAGATGCGCAGTATTTT. This codes for CASSSGAGVTDAQYF. The gene calls are TRBV7-2 and TRBJ2-3; 8 bases map to TRBD2. The CDR3 has 15 residues. Per germline, CDR1 SGHTA and CDR2 FQGNSA.

The chain joins TRBV5-5 to TRBJ1-4; the D gene is possibly TRBD1 (5 bases). CDR3 length equals 14 residues. V was cut by 3 bases and J by 1 base, with 7 bases left in between. CDR1 is SGHKS, CDR2 YYEKEE, per germline (reference sequence). Here the CDR3 DNA reads TGTGCCAGCAGCTCCCAGGGAACTAATGAAAAACTGTTTTTT. Translating it yields CASSSQGTNEKLFF. The full variable domain, completed using reference TRBV5-5 and TRBJ1-4, is DAGVTQSPTHLIKTRGQQVTLRCSPISGHKSVSWYQQVLGQGPQFIFQYYEKEERGRGNFPDRFSARQFPNYSSELNVNALLLGDSALYLCASSSQGTNEKLFFGSGTQLSVL.

The count of this clone is one. The chain is built from TRBV29-1 and TRBJ2-1; 11 positions agree with TRBD2. The CDR3 has 13 residues. Per the germline V gene, CDR1 is SQVTM and CDR2 is ANQGSEA. Trimming removed 3 bases from V and 9 bases from J; junction bases left unmatched: 4. The CDR3: CSVDLAGGPEQFF. In DNA form, the CDR3 reads TGCAGCGTTGATTTAGCGGGAGGGCCTGAGCAGTTCTTC.

This chain uses TRBV5-5 with TRBJ2-5; no definite D call. Germline loops: CDR1 SGHKS, CDR2 YYEKEE (reference sequence). The CDR3 consists of 11 residues. V was pared by 5 bases and J by 0 bases, with 2 bases between. CDR3 sequence reads: CASSYQETQYF. The CDR3 DNA reads as TGTGCCAGCAGTTACCAAGAGACCCAGTACTTC. Looking up the rest from reference TRBV5-5 and TRBJ2-5 gives the full variable domain: DAGVTQSPTHLIKTRGQQVTLRCSPISGHKSVSWYQQVLGQGPQFIFQYYEKEERGRGNFPDRFSARQFPNYSSELNVNALLLGDSALYLCASSYQETQYFGPGTRLLVL.

The gene calls are TRBV14 and TRBJ2-3; D is unclear. Germline CDR1 and CDR2: SGHDN and FVKESK. V lost 2 bases and J 4 bases, leaving 13 bases between the germline ends. The CDR3 is 15 amino acids. The CDR3 sequence is CASSQIRSLADTQYF. The CDR3, as DNA: TGTGCCAGCAGCCAAATCAGATCTTTGGCAGATACGCAGTATTTT.

The chain employs TRBV4-2 and TRBJ2-1; 7 nucleotides align to TRBD2. The germline V gene encodes CDR1 LGHNA and CDR2 YNFKEQ. The V segment lost 1 base and the J segment 0 bases; nucleotides outside the gene matches: 6. The CDR3 is 17 amino acids. CDR3 in amino acids: CASSQVLSGNSYNEQFF. CDR3 coding DNA: TGTGCCAGCAGCCAAGTTCTCAGCGGGAACTCCTACAATGAGCAGTTCTTC.

This chain connects TRBV10-3 to TRBJ2-4; 10 bases match TRBD2. The length of the CDR3 is 16 residues. Germline CDR1 ENHRY, CDR2 SYGVKD. V lost 2 bases, J lost 5 bases, and 6 bases stayed unmatched. Here the CDR3 DNA reads TGTGCCATCAGTGAGCCAAGGACTAGCGGACAAAACATTCAGTACTTC. This gives the protein CAISEPRTSGQNIQYF.

The rearrangement joins TRBV11-2 to TRBJ1-2; unclear D gene. The CDR3 has 12 residues. V shed 7 bases and J shed 4 bases, with 10 bases lying between them. Germline V gene sequence: CDR1 SGHAT, CDR2 FQNNGV. In nucleotides, the CDR3 is TGTGCCAGCAAACGGGAGGGCTATGGCTACACCTTC. It translates to CASKREGYGYTF. Combining the CDR3 with reference TRBV11-2 and TRBJ1-2 gives the whole variable domain EAGVAQSPRYKIIEKRQSVAFWCNPISGHATLYWYQQILGQGPKLLIQFQNNGVVDDSQLPKDRFSAERLKGVDSTLKIQPAKLEDSAVYLCASKREGYGYTFGSGTRLTVV.

This clone was observed a single time. The chain links TRBV20-1 to TRBJ2-7, with a possible D match to TRBD1 (5 bases). V lost 3 bases and J 6 bases, leaving 9 bases between the germline ends. The CDR3 sequence is 11 residues long. Per germline, CDR1 DFQATT and CDR2 SNEGSKA (reference sequence). The CDR3 DNA reads as TGCAGTGCTAGTCTAGGGGTCGAGCAGTACTTC. Translating gives CSASLGVEQYF.

In its sample, this clone was seen once. The chain employs TRBV12-5 and TRBJ2-7, with 8 bases matching TRBD1. The V segment lost 5 bases and the J segment 6 bases; nucleotides outside the gene matches: 6. CDR3 length equals 13 residues. The germline gives CDR1 LGHNT, CDR2 FRNRAP. CDR3 DNA sequence: TGTGCTAGTGGTGCGGACAGGGCCGTCGAGCAGTACTTC. This codes for CASGADRAVEQYF.

V is TRBV7-3 and J is TRBJ2-3; D may correspond to TRBD1 or TRBD2 (6 bases each). This CDR3 is 17 amino acids long. From germline, CDR1 is SGHTA and CDR2 FQGTGA. V dropped 1 base and J dropped 2 bases, with 16 bases sitting between them. CDR3 loop: CASSLRGAGPITDTQYF. In DNA form, the CDR3 reads TGTGCCAGCAGCTTAAGGGGGGCAGGGCCTATCACAGATACGCAGTATTTT. Combining the CDR3 with reference TRBV7-3 and TRBJ2-3 gives the whole variable domain GAGVSQTPSNKVTEKGKYVELRCDPISGHTALYWYRQSLGQGPEFLIYFQGTGAADDSGLPNDRFFAVRPEGSVSTLKIQRTERGDSAVYLCASSLRGAGPITDTQYFGPGTRLTVL.